One and the same sample provided the 14 T cell receptor beta chains below, sequenced in a study of CD4+ T cells in melanoma. Clones were read by immunoSEQ multiplex PCR, and TCRdb kept only the in-frame ones, dropping some. Among approximately 9,700 clones listed, 78% were seen once. Sequencing was carried out using cells from a culture (not recorded whether cultured in vitro). The receptors here all came from a human donor with melanoma.

This clone has only one observation. The chain links TRBV24-1 to TRBJ2-1; D is possibly TRBD2 (6 bases). From germline, CDR1 is KGHDR and CDR2 SFDVKD. The V end was cut by 6 bases, the J end by 9 bases, with 17 bases between. This CDR3 is 14 amino acids long. The CDR3 DNA follows: TGTGCCACCAGTTCGGGCGGGGAGGTTGGTGAGCAGTTCTTC. This codes for CATSSGGEVGEQFF.

V and J are TRBV4-2 and TRBJ2-1; weak D call: TRBD2 (6 bases). CDR1 is LGHNA, CDR2 YNFKEQ, per germline. V dropped 2 bases and J dropped 7 bases, with 21 bases sitting between them. The CDR3 length is 17 residues. CDR3 DNA: TGTGCCAGCAGCCAAACCTCTTTGGGGGGTTGGTCTAATGAGCAGTTCTTC. Encoded protein: CASSQTSLGGWSNEQFF.

The chain links TRBV9 to TRBJ1-1; D perhaps matches TRBD1 (5 bases). The CDR3 loop spans 13 amino acids. Germline loops: CDR1 SGDLS, CDR2 YYNGEE. The V end lost 0 bases, the J end lost 8 bases, and 11 bases lay between the germline ends. CDR3 sequence: CASSVAAGTEAFF. The CDR3 DNA reads TGTGCCAGCAGCGTAGCTGCAGGGACGGAAGCTTTCTTT.

This sequence joins TRBV14 and TRBJ2-1; possibly TRBD2 for D (5 bases). CDR1 is SGHDN, CDR2 FVKESK, per germline. V was cut by 4 bases and J by 0 bases, with 13 bases left in between. The CDR3 consists of 16 residues. The CDR3 sequence is CASSLLAGFSYNEQFF. The CDR3 bases are TGTGCCAGCAGCCTTTTGGCGGGCTTCTCCTACAATGAGCAGTTCTTC.

The rearrangement uses TRBV18 and TRBJ1-4; tentative D call: TRBD1 (5 bases). Germline CDR1 KGHSH, CDR2 LQKENI. This CDR3 contains 15 residues. V was clipped by 4 bases and J by 4 bases, with 13 bases between them. The CDR3 region has the DNA TGTGCCAGCTCACTTACTGGGGCCCTTAATGAAAAACTGTTTTTT. Translated, it gives CASSLTGALNEKLFF.

This chain uses TRBV16 with TRBJ2-7, with no clear D. The germline V and J ends were trimmed by 3 bases and 2 bases, with 5 bases remaining between them. Germline CDR1 reads KGHSY; CDR2 reads FQNENV. The CDR3 has 12 residues. This chain's CDR3 is CASSQFPYEQYF. The CDR3 DNA sequence: TGTGCCAGCAGCCAGTTCCCCTACGAGCAGTACTTC.

V is TRBV5-1 and J is TRBJ1-2; D possibly corresponds to TRBD1 (5 bases). V was shortened by 0 bases and J by 8 bases, with 20 bases between the two germline ends. The CDR3 spans 16 residues. The germline V gene encodes CDR1 SGHRS and CDR2 YFSETQ. This CDR3 reads CASSLVQAPGGGGYTF. The CDR3 nucleotides read TGCGCCAGCAGCTTGGTGCAGGCCCCGGGCGGGGGGGGCTACACCTTC.

This CDR3 is CASSRTLTGGGEQFF. DNA for the CDR3: TGTGCCAGCAGTCGTACCCTAACAGGGGGCGGTGAGCAGTTCTTC. The chain is built from TRBV6-2 or TRBV6-3 and TRBJ2-1; 9 nucleotides agree with TRBD1. V shed 5 bases and J 9 bases; nucleotides not matched to a gene: 11. The CDR3 is 15 residues long. The germline V gene encodes CDR1 MNHEY and CDR2 SVGEGT.

The chain is built from TRBV10-3 and TRBJ1-2, with D possibly TRBD1 on 5 matching bases. V was shortened by 6 bases and J by 7 bases, with 18 bases between the two germline ends. CDR1 is ENHRY and CDR2 is SYGVKD in the germline V gene. CDR3 length: 14 residues. The CDR3 region is CAIRSGQDLFGYTF. CDR3 bases: TGTGCCATCAGATCAGGACAAGACCTATTTGGCTACACCTTC.

The V and J genes are TRBV5-6 and TRBJ2-5, with a weak D call TRBD2 (6 bases). Germline loops: CDR1 SGHDT, CDR2 YYEEEE. Trimming shortened V by 5 bases and J by 4 bases, and 15 bases separated the two germline ends. This CDR3 is 14 amino acids long. CDR3 bases: TGTGCCAGCAGAAAAAGAGCGGGCGGAGAGACCCAGTACTTC. Translated, it gives CASRKRAGGETQYF.

This clone has a handful of counts. The chain uses TRBV7-3 and TRBJ2-1; D gene unclear. The V gene lost 3 bases and the J gene lost 9 bases, with 9 bases spanning the gap. Looked up from germline, CDR1 is SGHTA and CDR2 is FQGTGA. This CDR3 comprises 12 residues. The chain's CDR3 is CASSLDSTEQFF. The CDR3 DNA sequence: TGTGCCAGCAGCTTGGATAGCACTGAGCAGTTCTTC.

The chain is built from TRBV30 and TRBJ1-6; 7 bases line up with TRBD1. The ends lost 0 bases at V and 3 bases at J; junction bases unmatched: 8. Per germline, CDR1 GTSNPN and CDR2 SVGIG (reference sequence). The CDR3 is made up of 17 amino acids. The CDR3 sequence: CAWSVRTGQGYNSPLHF. Written as DNA, the CDR3 is TGTGCCTGGAGTGTAAGGACAGGTCAGGGCTATAATTCACCCCTCCACTTT.

The V gene is TRBV6-5, the J gene TRBJ1-2, with D uncertain. Between the trimmed V and J ends, which lost 6 bases and 2 bases, there was a span of 4 bases. Germline CDR1 MNHEY, CDR2 SVGAGI. CDR3 size: 11 residues. The CDR3 sequence is CASSPNYGYTF. DNA for the CDR3: TGTGCCAGCAGCCCCAACTATGGCTACACCTTC.

The CDR3 nucleotides are TGTGCCAGCAGCCGCGGGACAGGGGTCGAGAACACTGAAGCTTTCTTT. Amino acid sequence: CASSRGTGVENTEAFF. V gene TRBV14 combines with J gene TRBJ1-1; 10 bases are a match to TRBD1. The germline V gene encodes CDR1 SGHDN and CDR2 FVKESK. The CDR3 loop spans 16 amino acids. The J segment lost 1 base and the V segment lost 4 bases, leaving 6 bases of the junction unmatched. The full variable domain, in which reference TRBV14 and TRBJ1-1 provide the parts outside the CDR3, is EAGVTQFPSHSVIEKGQTVTLRCDPISGHDNLYWYRRVMGKEIKFLLHFVKESKQDESGMPNNRFLAERTGGTYSTLKVQPAELEDSGVYFCASSRGTGVENTEAFFGQGTRLTVV.